The 18 T cell receptor beta chains below come from one sample, sequenced in a study of blood T cell repertoires in COVID-19. TCRdb's table, derived via immunoSEQ multiplex PCR, lists solely in-frame clones and lacks some. The sample includes around 700,000 clones, 75% to 90% of them seen just once. The specimen was peripheral blood. The receptors here all came from a woman younger than 35 with acute or convalescent COVID-19.

This clone has only one observation. The V and J genes are TRBV4-2 and TRBJ2-3, with 12 bases lining up with TRBD2. After removal of 2 bases from V and 4 bases from J, the junction contained 13 bases not matched to a gene. The CDR3 totals 19 residues. The germline V gene encodes CDR1 LGHNA and CDR2 YNFKEQ. The CDR3 region has the DNA TGTGCCAGCAGCCAATATGCAACTAGCGGGGGGATGTCCGCAGATACGCAGTATTTT. It yields the protein CASSQYATSGGMSADTQYF.

This sequence joins TRBV6-2 or TRBV6-3 and TRBJ1-2; TRBD1 agrees at 7 bases. After removal of 5 bases from V and 8 bases from J, the junction contained 11 bases not matched to a gene. Germline-derived CDR1 and CDR2 are MNHEY and SVGEGT. The CDR3 loop spans 14 amino acids. The CDR3 sequence: CASSPWDSPSGYTF. For the CDR3, the DNA is TGTGCCAGCAGTCCATGGGACAGCCCCTCGGGCTACACCTTC.

The chain carries TRBV19 and TRBJ1-2; no definite D call. Germline CDR1 reads LNHDA; CDR2 reads SQIVND (reference sequence). This CDR3 is built from 16 residues. V was pared by 5 bases and J by 3 bases, with 19 bases between. The CDR3 bases are TGTGCCAGTAGTGGTAGTCCGGGAGCTATCCACTATGGCTACACCTTC. Translating gives CASSGSPGAIHYGYTF.

The chain couples TRBV28 to TRBJ1-3; weak D call: TRBD1 (5 bases). The CDR3 loop spans 16 amino acids. Germline CDR1 MDHEN, CDR2 SYDVKM. V was cut by 5 bases and J by 0 bases, with 14 bases left in between. CDR3 in DNA: TGTGCCAGCAGTCCAGACAGTTTACTCTCTGGAAACACCATATATTTT. The encoded protein is CASSPDSLLSGNTIYF.

This clone was detected once. The rearrangement links TRBV6-6 to TRBJ2-7, with D possibly matching TRBD1 (7 bases). The ends were cut back, 6 bases at V and 4 bases at J, with 22 bases in the middle. The CDR3 sequence is 16 residues long. Germline loops: CDR1 MNHNY, CDR2 SVGAGI (reference sequence). The CDR3 loop reads CASSYGGQPKGYEQYF. The CDR3, as DNA: TGTGCCAGCAGCTACGGGGGACAGCCCAAAGGGTACGAGCAGTACTTC.

This chain links TRBV20-1 with TRBJ1-2, with unresolved D. Trimming removed 8 bases at V and 1 base at J, with 8 bases between. The length of the CDR3 is 11 residues. The germline V gene has CDR1 DFQATT and CDR2 SNEGSKA (reference sequence). CDR3 nucleotides: TGCAGTCTTAGATTTAACTATGGCTACACCTTC. Translated, it gives CSLRFNYGYTF.

J is TRBJ1-1 and V is TRBV4-1, with unresolved D. V shed 0 bases and J shed 3 bases, with 5 bases lying between them. The CDR3 consists of 13 residues. Germline assignment: CDR1 MGHRA and CDR2 YSYEKL. This CDR3 is CASSQDGYTEAFF. CDR3 DNA: TGCGCCAGCAGCCAAGACGGGTACACTGAAGCTTTCTTT.

This clone has just one count. The V and J genes are TRBV21-1 and TRBJ2-3; TRBD2, the table's D call, was not compared with the DNA. TRBV21-1 is marked as a pseudogene. This CDR3 region has 15 residues. The DNA for the CDR3 is TGTGCCAGCAGCAACGACTGCCCGATAACAGATACGCAGTATTTT. Amino acid sequence: CASSNDCPITDTQYF.

The chain couples TRBV6-5 to TRBJ1-1; 7 nucleotides line up with TRBD1. The CDR3 length is 15 residues. CDR1 MNHEY and CDR2 SVGAGI come from the germline V gene. Trimming removed 8 bases from V and 1 base from J; junction bases left unmatched: 10. CDR3 in DNA: TGTGCCAGCTTAATGGGTAACAGGGGGAACACTGAAGCTTTCTTT. Its protein is CASLMGNRGNTEAFF.

The gene calls are TRBV6-4 and TRBJ2-2, with TRBD2 identical over 10 bases. After removal of 6 bases from V and 0 bases from J, the junction contained 4 bases not matched to a gene. The germline V gene has CDR1 MRHNA and CDR2 SNTAGT. CDR3 size: 16 residues. CDR3 nucleotide sequence: TGTGCCAGCAGCAGCGGGGGGGAAGCGAACACCGGGGAGCTGTTTTTT. As protein: CASSSGGEANTGELFF.

The chain recombines TRBV13 with TRBJ1-3; 7 nucleotides line up with TRBD1. The CDR3 extends over 18 amino acids. CDR1 and CDR2 (germline): PRHDT, FYEKMQ (reference sequence). The J segment lost 0 bases and the V segment lost 3 bases, leaving 11 bases of the junction unmatched. In DNA form, the CDR3 reads TGTGCCAGCAGCTTCCCGTCGACAGGGACTAGCTCTGGAAACACCATATATTTT. Translating gives CASSFPSTGTSSGNTIYF.

The rearrangement joins TRBV7-6 to TRBJ2-1; no clear D gene. Germline CDR1 reads SGHVS; CDR2 reads FNYEAQ. Trimming removed 4 bases from V and 7 bases from J, with 17 bases in between. The CDR3 loop spans 15 amino acids. The CDR3 region has the DNA TGTGCCAGCAGCTCTAACCCCGGGTTACTGAATGAGCAGTTCTTC. Protein: CASSSNPGLLNEQFF.

The chain carries TRBV12-5 and TRBJ2-7; TRBD1 agrees at 8 bases. This CDR3 is built from 13 residues. The V and J ends lost 6 bases and 7 bases, in that order; junction bases with no gene match: 8. CDR1 is LGHNT and CDR2 is FRNRAP in the germline V gene. CDR3 loop: CASGRDRLGEQYF. CDR3 nucleotides: TGTGCTAGTGGACGGGACAGGCTGGGAGAGCAGTACTTC.

This chain uses TRBV7-9 with TRBJ1-1; D possibly corresponds to TRBD1 (5 bases). Germline CDR1 and CDR2: SEHNR and FQNEAQ (reference sequence). The CDR3 extends over 16 amino acids. V lost 2 bases to trimming and J lost 1 base, with 14 bases between them. The CDR3 bases are TGTGCCAGCAGCTTATACGTTTCCAGGGAGAACACTGAAGCTTTCTTT. Translating gives CASSLYVSRENTEAFF.

The chain uses TRBV6-2 or TRBV6-3 and TRBJ2-5, with 8 positions matching TRBD1. Germline CDR1 and CDR2: MNHEY and SVGEGT. J gave up 5 bases and V 5 bases, and 7 bases lay outside the gene matches. There are 14 residues in the CDR3. This CDR3 is CASSLGQAYETQYF. CDR3 in DNA: TGTGCCAGCAGTCTGGGACAGGCGTATGAGACCCAGTACTTC.

The chain links TRBV3-1 (or the pseudogene TRBV3-2) to TRBJ2-5; D may be TRBD2 (6 bases). V lost 0 bases to trimming and J lost 4 bases, with 6 bases between them. The V gene's germline CDR1 is LGHDT and CDR2 YNNKEL (reference sequence). The CDR3 length is 13 residues. CDR3 region: CASSQELAETQYF. CDR3 DNA: TGTGCCAGCAGCCAAGAACTAGCAGAGACCCAGTACTTC.

The CDR3 spells CSVVNRGSYNEQFF. CDR3 in DNA: TGCAGCGTTGTGAACAGGGGGTCCTACAATGAGCAGTTCTTC. The chain combines TRBV29-1 with TRBJ2-1; 8 bases are a match to TRBD1. The CDR3 has 14 amino acids. V was clipped by 4 bases and J by 1 base; unmatched bases: 3. Germline CDR1 reads SQVTM; CDR2 reads ANQGSEA.

This chain joins TRBV12-3 or TRBV12-4 and TRBJ2-7; D gene ambiguous. The CDR3 covers 11 residues. Trimming stripped 6 bases from V and 5 bases from J, with 8 bases between. The CDR3 coding sequence is TGTGCCAGCAGCAGTAGCCACGAGCAGTACTTC. This codes for CASSSSHEQYF.